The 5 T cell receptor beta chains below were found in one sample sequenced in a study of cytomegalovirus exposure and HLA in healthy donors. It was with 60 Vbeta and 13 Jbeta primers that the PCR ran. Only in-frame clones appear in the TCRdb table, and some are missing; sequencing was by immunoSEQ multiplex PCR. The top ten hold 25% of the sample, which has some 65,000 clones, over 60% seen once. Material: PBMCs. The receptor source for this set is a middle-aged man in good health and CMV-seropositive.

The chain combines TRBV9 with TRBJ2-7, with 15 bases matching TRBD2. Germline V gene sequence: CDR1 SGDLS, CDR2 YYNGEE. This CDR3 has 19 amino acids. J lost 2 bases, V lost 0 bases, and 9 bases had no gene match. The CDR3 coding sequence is TGTGCCAGCAGCGTAGGGGGACTAGCGGGAGGAAACCAGGCCTACGAGCAGTACTTC. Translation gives CASSVGGLAGGNQAYEQYF.

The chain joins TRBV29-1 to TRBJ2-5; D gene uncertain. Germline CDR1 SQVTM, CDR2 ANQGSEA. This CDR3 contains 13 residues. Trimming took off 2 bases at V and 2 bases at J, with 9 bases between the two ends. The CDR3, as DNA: TGCAGCGTTGAAAAGACTCGGCAAGAGACCCAGTACTTC. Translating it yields CSVEKTRQETQYF.

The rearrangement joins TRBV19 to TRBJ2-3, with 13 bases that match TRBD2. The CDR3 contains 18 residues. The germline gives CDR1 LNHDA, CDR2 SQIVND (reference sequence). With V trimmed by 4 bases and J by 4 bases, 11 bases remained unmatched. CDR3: CASSKPLAGLAGSDTQYF. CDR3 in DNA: TGTGCCAGTAGTAAACCCCTCGCGGGACTAGCGGGATCAGATACGCAGTATTTT.

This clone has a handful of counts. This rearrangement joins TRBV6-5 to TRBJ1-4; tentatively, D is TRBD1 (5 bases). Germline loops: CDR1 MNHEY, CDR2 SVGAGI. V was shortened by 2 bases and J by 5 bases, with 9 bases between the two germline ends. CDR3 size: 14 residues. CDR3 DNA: TGTGCCAGCAGTTACCTGAAGGGGAATGAAAAACTGTTTTTT. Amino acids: CASSYLKGNEKLFF.

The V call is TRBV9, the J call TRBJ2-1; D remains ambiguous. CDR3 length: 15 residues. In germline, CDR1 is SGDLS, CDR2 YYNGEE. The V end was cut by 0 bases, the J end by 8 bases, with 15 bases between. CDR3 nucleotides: TGTGCCAGCAGCGTAGCTCTACATGCGGTCGATGAGCAGTTCTTC. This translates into CASSVALHAVDEQFF.